This note documents a single TCR beta chain sequence. The antigen is unknown. V shed 5 bases and J 1 base; nucleotides not matched to a gene: 9. CDR1 and CDR2 from the germline V gene are SGHTA and FQGNSA. There are 16 residues in the CDR3. This record belongs to a study of T cell responses to AZD1222 COVID-19 vaccine. Broader study findings: Among spike-specific TCRs, nearly half reportedly target unmutated variant regions.

Both about-4-week and about-12-week second-dose recipients were combined. Measured with immunoSEQ multiplex PCR; TCRdb has only the in-frame clones, and not every one. The profile shows 90,000 to 150,000 clones, 75% to 90% of them singletons. This TCR was recovered from an adult who received the AZD1222 COVID-19 vaccine. The specimen was peripheral blood, collected 28 days after the second AZD1222 dose. This chain joins TRBV7-2 and TRBJ2-3; TRBD2 aligns across 7 bases. The CDR3 nucleotides are TGTGCCAGCAGCCCCCGGAACGCGGGGGGCACAGATACGCAGTATTTT. This codes for CASSPRNAGGTDTQYF.